What follows are 28 T cell receptor beta chains derived from one specimen sequenced in a study of shared clonotypes between healthy human individuals (TCRdb year 2020). For the CD8 naive samples, CD45RO-negative cells were positively selected for CCR7, yielding a CD45RA+CCR7+ population from which TemRA cells were excluded. The method behind the library was the immunoSEQ multiplex PCR assay. The immuneACCESS repertoire file appears here via TCRdb, limited to in-frame rearrangements. These files lack a portion of the clones; in checked studies, under half of the deficit traces to unresolved V genes, and the cause of the others is not known. This sample is represented by about 2.1 million clones; about 94% of them were singletons. The ten largest account for about 1.7% of the sample. The sequencing sample was made of naive CD8+ T cells from PBMCs. Interpreted using the paper, the cell subset or site label stands for: CD45RA+CCR7+. These receptors came from a man between 18 and 29 years old in good health. Some clones in this sample may be carry-over from other donors' samples.

J is TRBJ2-1 and V is TRBV6-4; D unresolved. Trimming cost V 6 bases and J 3 bases, with 6 bases left between them. CDR3 size: 12 residues. Per the germline V gene, CDR1 is MRHNA and CDR2 is SNTAGT. As DNA, the CDR3 is TGTGCCAGCAGGGATAGCTACAATGAGCAGTTCTTC. Protein product: CASRDSYNEQFF.

The chain couples TRBV10-2 to TRBJ1-1, with a tentative D call TRBD1 (5 bases). This CDR3 is built from 13 residues. Germline V lookup: CDR1 WSHSY, CDR2 SAAADI. V shed 4 bases and J shed 3 bases, with 9 bases lying between them. The CDR3 is CASSAKGYTEAFF. The CDR3 coding sequence is TGCGCCAGCAGTGCGAAGGGGTACACTGAAGCTTTCTTT.

The rearrangement uses TRBV28 and TRBJ2-5, with D possibly being TRBD2 (6 bases). CDR3 size: 16 residues. Germline lookup yields CDR1 MDHEN and CDR2 SYDVKM. Trimming stripped 2 bases from V and 2 bases from J, with 15 bases between. As DNA, the CDR3 is TGTGCCAGCAGTTTAGAGGAGCGGGCGGATCAAGAGACCCAGTACTTC. Amino acids: CASSLEERADQETQYF. Using reference TRBV28 and TRBJ2-5 for the parts outside the CDR3, the full variable domain is DVKVTQSSRYLVKRTGEKVFLECVQDMDHENMFWYRQDPGLGLRLIYFSYDVKMKEKGDIPEGYSVSREKKERFSLILESASTNQTSMYLCASSLEERADQETQYFGPGTRLLVL.

This chain joins TRBV4-3 and TRBJ1-4; D is unresolved. V dropped 4 bases and J dropped 6 bases, with 15 bases sitting between them. The V gene's germline CDR1 is LGHNA and CDR2 YSLEER. The CDR3 covers 15 residues. In DNA form, the CDR3 reads TGCGCCAGCAGCCCAGCCCCCGCGGGCGATGAAAAACTGTTTTTT. Protein: CASSPAPAGDEKLFF.

V usage is TRBV29-1 and J usage is TRBJ2-7, with D possibly TRBD2 on 5 matching bases. The CDR3 consists of 11 residues. V lost 6 bases and J 3 bases, leaving 9 bases between the germline ends. Per the germline V gene, CDR1 is SQVTM and CDR2 is ANQGSEA. CDR3 sequence: CSVRAYYEQYF. The CDR3 DNA sequence: TGCAGCGTGCGGGCCTACTACGAGCAGTACTTC.

This clone has a single count. The rearrangement uses TRBV5-1 and TRBJ1-2; D is unclear. The germline gives CDR1 SGHRS, CDR2 YFSETQ. V lost 4 bases, J lost 5 bases, and 21 bases lay in between. CDR3 length: 16 residues. The CDR3 loop reads CASSIGRRDGEYGYTF. CDR3 DNA sequence: TGCGCCAGCAGCATTGGACGACGAGATGGGGAATATGGCTACACCTTC.

Comments on this clone: The sample has other DNA sequences that encode this CDR3 too. The chain is built from TRBV7-9 and TRBJ2-1, with 14 nucleotides matching TRBD2. In germline, CDR1 is SEHNR, CDR2 FQNEAQ (reference sequence). This CDR3 is 15 amino acids long. Trimming removed 5 bases from V and 7 bases from J; junction bases left unmatched: 4. The DNA of the CDR3 is TGTGCCAGCAGCCCGGGACTAGCGGGAGTAAATGAGCAGTTCTTC. Residues: CASSPGLAGVNEQFF.

V and J are TRBV19 and TRBJ2-5; 8 bases align to TRBD2. The V and J ends lost 3 bases and 4 bases, in that order; junction bases with no gene match: 7. Germline CDR1 reads LNHDA; CDR2 reads SQIVND (reference sequence). The CDR3 is made up of 15 amino acids. The CDR3 spells CASSIGIAGGETQYF. In nucleotides, the CDR3 is TGTGCCAGTAGTATTGGGATTGCGGGAGGAGAGACCCAGTACTTC.

V is TRBV27 and J is TRBJ2-2; 10 bases are shared with TRBD1. The V gene's germline CDR1 is MNHEY and CDR2 SMNVEV (reference sequence). CDR3 size: 15 residues. V was pared by 5 bases and J by 7 bases, with 7 bases of the junction left unmatched. This CDR3 is CASSPRDRGIGELFF. The CDR3 nucleotides are TGTGCCAGCAGTCCTCGGGACAGGGGAATCGGGGAGCTGTTTTTT.

The V gene is TRBV2, the J gene TRBJ2-4, with TRBD1 matching 9 bases. The CDR3 covers 16 residues. Germline V gene sequence: CDR1 SNHLY, CDR2 FYNNEI. The trim removed 6 bases at V and 3 bases at J, leaving 9 bases unmatched. The CDR3 nucleotides read TGTGCCAGCAGGCACCGGGACAGGGCTGGCAAAAACATTCAGTACTTC. It is translated as CASRHRDRAGKNIQYF.

The CDR3 DNA reads as TGCGCCAGCAGCCAAGATGACCACTGGGGGCGGGAGGGTGTGTGGGACAATGAGCAGTTCTTC. Its translation is CASSQDDHWGREGVWDNEQFF. The V and J genes are TRBV4-1 and TRBJ2-1, with TRBD2 identical over 9 bases. The V gene's germline CDR1 is MGHRA and CDR2 YSYEKL. Trimming cost V 0 bases and J 5 bases; bases outside gene matches: 20. CDR3 size: 21 residues.

The chain has TRBV29-1 and TRBJ2-3; 8 bases are a match to TRBD2. Germline V CDR1 and CDR2: SQVTM, ANQGSEA. V lost 4 bases, J lost 2 bases, and 8 bases stayed unmatched. The CDR3 covers 15 residues. The CDR3 DNA is TGCAGCGTTGTGGTCACTAGCGGATCCACAGATACGCAGTATTTT. It codes for CSVVVTSGSTDTQYF.

The chain joins TRBV13 to TRBJ2-5; D is possibly TRBD2 (5 bases). This CDR3 is built from 14 residues. Trimming pared 3 bases from V and 1 base from J, leaving 9 bases between. Germline V gene lookup returns CDR1 PRHDT and CDR2 FYEKMQ (reference sequence). Here the CDR3 reads CASSFIGIQETQYF. CDR3 nucleotide sequence: TGTGCCAGCAGCTTCATCGGGATCCAAGAGACCCAGTACTTC.

On this clone: Other DNA sequences in this sample translate to the same CDR3. The genes are TRBV30 and TRBJ2-7; 7 bases fit TRBD1. V dropped 0 bases and J dropped 3; count of bases not matched to a gene: 5. This CDR3 has 14 residues. CDR1 and CDR2 (germline): GTSNPN, SVGIG (reference sequence). CDR3 protein: CAWSVGTAIYEQYF. In DNA, the CDR3 is TGTGCCTGGAGTGTAGGGACAGCGATCTACGAGCAGTACTTC.

The chain couples TRBV28 to TRBJ2-1; either TRBD1 or TRBD2 may fit D (6 bases each). CDR3 length: 12 amino acids. Trimming took off 5 bases at V and 8 bases at J, with 10 bases between the two ends. Germline V gives CDR1 MDHEN, CDR2 SYDVKM. The CDR3 loop reads CASSTEGDEQFF. In DNA, the CDR3 is TGTGCCAGCAGTACGGAGGGGGATGAGCAGTTCTTC.

V usage is TRBV5-6 and J usage is TRBJ1-1, with a possible D match to TRBD1 (5 bases). The germline CDR1 and CDR2 sequences are SGHDT and YYEEEE. The germline V and J ends were trimmed by 3 bases and 3 bases, with 15 bases remaining between them. The CDR3 sequence is 15 residues long. The CDR3 loop is CASSSLDSGDTEAFF. CDR3 DNA: TGTGCCAGCAGCTCCCTAGACAGCGGAGACACTGAAGCTTTCTTT.

The chain has TRBV28 and TRBJ2-7; TRBD1 might be the D (5 bases). Germline V CDR1 and CDR2: MDHEN, SYDVKM. Trimming stripped 8 bases from V and 1 base from J, with 12 bases between. The length of the CDR3 is 13 residues. CDR3: CASCTSGSYEQYF. For the CDR3, the DNA is TGTGCCAGCTGTACATCAGGGTCCTACGAGCAGTACTTC.

About this clone itself: Other DNA sequences in this specimen translate into the identical CDR3. V and J are TRBV29-1 and TRBJ2-1; D is uncertain. Germline CDR1 and CDR2: SQVTM and ANQGSEA. V shed 5 bases and J shed 4 bases, with 6 bases lying between them. This CDR3 spans 11 amino acids. The CDR3 nucleotides are TGCAGCGTTCTCGCATACAATGAGCAGTTCTTC. Translation gives CSVLAYNEQFF.

This chain joins TRBV10-3 and TRBJ2-7; 11 bases agree with TRBD2. From germline, CDR1 is ENHRY and CDR2 SYGVKD. This CDR3 spans 14 amino acids. V was clipped by 6 bases and J by 2 bases; unmatched bases: 3. DNA of the CDR3: TGTGCCATCAGGGGACTAGCGGCAACCTACGAGCAGTACTTC. Amino acids: CAIRGLAATYEQYF.

The chain is built from TRBV28 and TRBJ2-2, with 9 bases fitting TRBD2. Losses at the gene ends were 6 bases for V and 6 bases for J; bases not matched to a gene: 14. Germline-derived CDR1 and CDR2 are MDHEN and SYDVKM. The CDR3 loop spans 17 amino acids. In DNA form, the CDR3 reads TGTGCCAGCAGCCCGAGAATTAGCGGGAGTTTATCCGGGGAGCTGTTTTTT. Protein sequence: CASSPRISGSLSGELFF.

The V call is TRBV19, the J call TRBJ1-1; D uncertain. The germline V gene encodes CDR1 LNHDA and CDR2 SQIVND (reference sequence). V was cut by 3 bases and J by 11 bases, with 22 bases left in between. CDR3 size: 15 residues. CDR3 amino acids: CASSMPRSAGQEAFF. The CDR3 DNA sequence: TGTGCCAGTAGTATGCCAAGGTCGGCAGGCCAAGAGGCTTTCTTT.

The V call is TRBV15, the J call TRBJ2-7; either TRBD1 or TRBD2 may supply D (5 bases each). CDR3 length: 15 amino acids. Germline CDR1 is LNHNV and CDR2 is YYDKDF (reference sequence). The ends were cut back, 1 base at V and 2 bases at J, with 12 bases in the middle. The CDR3 sequence is CATSRGGGYAYEQYF. For the CDR3, the DNA is TGTGCCACCAGCAGAGGTGGGGGATACGCCTACGAGCAGTACTTC.

In the case of this clone: The sample carries other DNA sequences with the same CDR3. CDR3 region: CASSLGWGTEAFF. The CDR3 DNA follows: TGTGCCAGCAGCTTGGGTTGGGGAACTGAAGCTTTCTTT. The chain carries TRBV7-9 and TRBJ1-1; D gene ambiguous. This CDR3 contains 13 residues. The V gene's germline CDR1 is SEHNR and CDR2 FQNEAQ (reference sequence). Trimming pared 3 bases from V and 5 bases from J, leaving 10 bases between.

The rearrangement joins TRBV4-1 to TRBJ2-1; TRBD2 matches at 7 bases. The trim removed 0 bases at V and 9 bases at J, leaving 5 bases unmatched. This CDR3 is built from 14 residues. The germline CDR1 and CDR2 sequences are MGHRA and YSYEKL. The CDR3 DNA reads TGCGCCAGCAGCCAAGATTGGCGGGAGAGTGAGCAGTTCTTC. Translating it yields CASSQDWRESEQFF.

This chain joins TRBV6-5 and TRBJ2-2; 10 nucleotides match TRBD2. V gave up 8 bases and J gave up 3 bases; unmatched junction bases: 6. The CDR3 has 15 residues. In germline, CDR1 is MNHEY, CDR2 SVGAGI. CDR3 sequence (DNA): TGTGCCAGCCGAGGGCTAGCGGGAGACACCGGGGAGCTGTTTTTT. Translated, it gives CASRGLAGDTGELFF.

This clone was counted once. The V gene is TRBV4-2, the J gene TRBJ2-1; no definite D call. The CDR3 loop spans 16 amino acids. CDR1 LGHNA and CDR2 YNFKEQ come from the germline V gene. The ends were cut back, 4 bases at V and 4 bases at J, with 17 bases in the middle. The CDR3 nucleotides are TGTGCCAGCAGCCTAAGGGCAGCCACCCCGTACAATGAGCAGTTCTTC. Translating gives CASSLRAATPYNEQFF.

This sequence joins TRBV7-3 and TRBJ2-7; D is undetermined. The CDR3 extends over 15 amino acids. Trimming cost V 0 bases and J 3 bases, with 12 bases left between them. Germline V gene sequence: CDR1 SGHTA, CDR2 FQGTGA. CDR3 DNA sequence: TGTGCCAGCAGCTTAACGGCAGGCCCCCGCTACGAGCAGTACTTC. Its protein product is CASSLTAGPRYEQYF.

The rearrangement uses TRBV10-3 and TRBJ1-1, with TRBD1 identical over 11 bases. Unmatched junction bases numbered 4, after V lost 6 bases and J lost 4 bases. CDR1 ENHRY and CDR2 SYGVKD come from the germline V gene. CDR3 length: 14 amino acids. The DNA for the CDR3 is TGTGCCATCAGAGGACAGGGGGCAATCACTGAAGCTTTCTTT. This encodes CAIRGQGAITEAFF.